This T cell receptor beta chain was obtained from a study of T-cell memory formation after mild COVID-19. Points from the study as a whole: CM and EM subsets held most contracting CD4+ clones; EMRA held CD8+ ones. There were some responding clones in pre-infection memory, which suggested that cross-reactive memory had joined.

5'RACE with constant-segment primers built TCRalpha and TCRbeta cDNA libraries with UMIs. TCRdb called the 5' RACE reads again in MiXCR, with one record for every CDR3 protein. The table has 180,000 or so distinct CDR3 sequences, roughly 11% seen once; the top ten hold roughly 3.8%. V lost 4 bases, J lost 8 bases, and 11 bases lay in between. The CDR3 covers 13 residues. Germline CDR1 reads MGHRA; CDR2 reads YSYEKL. A few counts support this clonotype. The antigen remains undetermined. The TCR originated in a man aged 18-30 years who had mild COVID-19 (a few samples of this study predate the infection). Cell type and time point are not known. This chain connects TRBV4-1 to TRBJ1-4; D may be TRBD1 (6 bases). Sample: PBMCs or a T cell subset sorted from them (not recorded which). DNA of the CDR3: TGCGCCAGCAGCCGGACAGAGGGGGAAAAACTGTTTTTT. It specifies CASSRTEGEKLFF.